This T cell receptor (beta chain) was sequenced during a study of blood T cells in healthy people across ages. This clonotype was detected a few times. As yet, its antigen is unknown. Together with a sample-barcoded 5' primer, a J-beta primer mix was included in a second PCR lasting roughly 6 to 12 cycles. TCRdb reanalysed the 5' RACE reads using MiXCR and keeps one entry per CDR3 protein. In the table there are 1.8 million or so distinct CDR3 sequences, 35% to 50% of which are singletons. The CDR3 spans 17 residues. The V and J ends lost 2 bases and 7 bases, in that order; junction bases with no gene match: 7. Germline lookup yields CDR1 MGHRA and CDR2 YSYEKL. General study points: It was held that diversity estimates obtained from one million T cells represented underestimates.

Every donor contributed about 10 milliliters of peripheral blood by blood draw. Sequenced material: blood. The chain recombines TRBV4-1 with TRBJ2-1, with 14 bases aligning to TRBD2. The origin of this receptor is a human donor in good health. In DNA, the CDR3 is TGCGCCAGCAGCCAACGGCTGACTAGCGGGGGGGTAAATGAGCAGTTCTTC. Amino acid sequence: CASSQRLTSGGVNEQFF.